The 21 T cell receptor beta chains listed next were all sequenced from one sample in a study of T cells in Graves' hyperthyroidism and ophthalmopathy. Authors of the study amplified TCR beta CDR3 regions from RNA transcripts. A set of HTBI primers served as the primers for a first-round RT-PCR of the TCR CDR3. Each CDR3 protein gets one entry after TCRdb re-called the multiplex PCR reads with MiXCR. The table records approximately 560,000 distinct CDR3 sequences, about half of them present only once. Sequencing input: peripheral blood or thyroid tissue (not recorded which). Source of these receptors: a woman aged 18-29 years with Graves' hyperthyroidism.

On this clonotype: Since no conserved phenylalanine or tryptophan closes the CDR3, a read error is the likely cause. No DNA is shown, since the ends of the CDR3 on it are uncertain; the CDR3 is the one TCRdb lists. The chain uses TRBV24-1 and TRBJ1-1. Germline V CDR1 and CDR2: KGHDR, SFDVKD. The CDR3 spans 8 residues, counting both ends. The CDR3 protein is CASSDFAG.

This chain's CDR3 is CSRLTGTANTGELFF. CDR3 DNA: TGCAGCAGACTAACCGGGACAGCGAACACCGGGGAGCTGTTTTTT. This chain uses TRBV29-1 with TRBJ2-2; 7 bases map to TRBD1. The CDR3 spans 15 residues. CDR1 and CDR2 (germline): SQVTM, ANQGSEA. V trimming: 8 bases; J trimming: 0 bases; junction bases outside the gene matches: 9.

As for this clonotype: Germline and junction disagree at one end, which may indicate a read error. The chain couples TRBV2 to TRBJ2-5; 10 bases agree with TRBD1. This CDR3 region has 17 residues. The germline gives CDR1 SNHLY, CDR2 FYNNEI. The CDR3 nucleotides are TGTGGCAGCAGTTACCCCCCGAGACAGGGGGCTGGAGAGACCCAGTACTTC. This codes for CGSSYPPRQGAGETQYF.

This clonotype was seen more than once but under ten times. The genes are TRBV19 and TRBJ1-1; D is perhaps TRBD1 (6 bases). Looked up from germline, CDR1 is LNHDA and CDR2 is SQIVND (reference sequence). V was shortened by 7 bases and J by 1 base, with 19 bases between the two germline ends. CDR3 length equals 16 residues. This chain's CDR3 is CASNREGPPPNTEAFF. The DNA for the CDR3 is TGTGCCAGTAACAGGGAGGGGCCGCCACCGAACACTGAAGCTTTCTTT.

This clonotype was detected a few times. The chain has TRBV6-1 and TRBJ1-2; D unresolved. The germline V gene has CDR1 MNHNS and CDR2 SASEGT. The length of the CDR3 is 13 residues. V lost 8 bases, J lost 0 bases, and 10 bases lay in between. This CDR3 reads CASSPVTNYGYTF. Here the CDR3 DNA reads TGTGCCAGCTCACCAGTTACTAACTATGGCTACACCTTC.

The rearrangement uses TRBV5-1 and TRBJ1-4; unclear D gene. The CDR3 is 15 residues long. Trimming stripped 1 base from V and 1 base from J, with 8 bases between. Germline V gives CDR1 SGHRS, CDR2 YFSETQ. The CDR3 is CASSLLSGTNEKLFF. The CDR3 DNA reads as TGCGCCAGCAGCTTGCTTTCCGGAACTAATGAAAAACTGTTTTTT.

This clonotype was observed many times. The chain joins TRBV7-2 to TRBJ2-7; unclear D gene. Trimming took 1 base from V and 2 from J, leaving 3 bases between them. CDR3 length equals 12 residues. Germline assignment: CDR1 SGHTA and CDR2 FQGNSA. The CDR3 protein is CASSLGTYEQYF. CDR3 bases: TGTGCCAGCAGCTTAGGGACCTACGAGCAGTACTTC.

This clonotype was found many times. The chain couples TRBV2 to TRBJ1-3, with D unclear. V lost 4 bases and J 8 bases, leaving 6 bases between the germline ends. This CDR3 has 11 residues. Germline CDR1 SNHLY, CDR2 FYNNEI. CDR3 nucleotide sequence: TGTGCCAGCAGTGTAATAGACACCATATATTTT. Its translation is CASSVIDTIYF.

The J gene is TRBJ1-1, the V gene TRBV9; perhaps TRBD1 as D (5 bases). Germline V CDR1 and CDR2: SGDLS, YYNGEE. Trimming cost V 5 bases and J 11 bases, with 16 bases left between them. The CDR3 is 12 amino acids. CDR3 amino acids: CASSGGGSEAFF. The CDR3 DNA is TGTGCCAGCAGTGGGGGAGGGAGCGAGGCTTTCTTT.

The chain carries TRBV9 and TRBJ1-5; tentatively, D is TRBD1 (5 bases). Germline CDR1 SGDLS, CDR2 YYNGEE. The CDR3 spans 14 residues. V gave up 4 bases and J gave up 4 bases, with 12 bases separating them. In nucleotides, the CDR3 is TGTGCCAGCAGCTGGGGACCCAGAAATCAGCCCCAGCATTTT. It is translated as CASSWGPRNQPQHF.

This clonotype was observed a handful of times. V usage is TRBV7-8 and J usage is TRBJ2-2, with D possibly matching TRBD2 (5 bases). The V end was cut by 5 bases, the J end by 2 bases, with 12 bases between. The CDR3 totals 15 residues. Germline lookup yields CDR1 SGHVS and CDR2 FQNEAQ. CDR3 in amino acids: CASSQLDLNTGELFF. CDR3 in DNA: TGTGCCAGCAGCCAACTGGACTTAAACACCGGGGAGCTGTTTTTT.

This chain uses TRBV7-9 with TRBJ1-5, with D uncertain. Germline V CDR1 and CDR2: SEHNR, FQNEAQ (reference sequence). This CDR3 is built from 14 residues. Trimming removed 5 bases at V and 0 bases at J, with 8 bases between. The CDR3 DNA follows: TGTGCCAGCAGCCCAGATCATAGCAATCAGCCCCAGCATTTT. Its protein product is CASSPDHSNQPQHF.

This clonotype was picked up one time. The chain joins TRBV29-1 to TRBJ1-1; perhaps TRBD1 as D (5 bases). V lost 8 bases, J lost 4 bases, and 17 bases lay in between. Looked up from germline, CDR1 is SQVTM and CDR2 is ANQGSEA. This CDR3 region has 13 residues. CDR3 loop: CSLSVRGTTEAFF. CDR3 bases: TGCAGCTTGTCGGTAAGGGGCACCACTGAAGCTTTCTTT.

The rearrangement uses TRBV25-1 and TRBJ2-7; D ambiguous. Germline V gene lookup returns CDR1 MGHDK and CDR2 SYGVNS. This CDR3 has 13 amino acids. This chain's CDR3 is CARAPGNPYEQYF. The CDR3 coding sequence is TGTGCTAGAGCCCCCGGTAATCCCTACGAGCAGTACTTC.

This clonotype was counted ten times or more. The chain employs TRBV10-3 and TRBJ1-1; D unresolved. The germline V gene has CDR1 ENHRY and CDR2 SYGVKD. Trimming cost V 4 bases and J 1 base, with 7 bases left between them. This CDR3 comprises 13 residues. CDR3 DNA sequence: TGTGCCATCAGTGGCAGACAGAACACTGAAGCTTTCTTT. Amino acids: CAISGRQNTEAFF.

This clonotype was recorded many times. The rearrangement links TRBV10-3 to TRBJ1-5; no definite D call. Trimming took 3 bases from V and 10 from J, leaving 25 bases between them. The CDR3 contains 17 residues. Germline lookup yields CDR1 ENHRY and CDR2 SYGVKD. The CDR3 DNA follows: TGTGCCATCAGTGATCTCTTGAAGGATTCGATGAATCTTCCCCAGCATTTT. Translating it yields CAISDLLKDSMNLPQHF.

The chain combines TRBV6-5 with TRBJ1-4; no definite D call. The CDR3 extends over 11 amino acids. Germline V gives CDR1 MNHEY, CDR2 SVGAGI. Trimming removed 7 bases at V and 6 bases at J, with 6 bases between. The CDR3 protein is CASIADEKLFF. CDR3 DNA sequence: TGTGCCAGCATTGCGGATGAAAAACTGTTTTTT.

This clonotype appeared a few times. Compared with germline, one end of the junction differs, possibly owing to a read error. This chain joins TRBV10-2 and TRBJ1-1; D not resolved. Germline CDR1 WSHSY, CDR2 SAAADI. CDR3 length: 14 residues. The CDR3 spells CATVTRKLNTEAFF. In DNA form, the CDR3 reads TGTGCCACCGTAACCAGGAAACTGAACACTGAAGCTTTCTTT.

The V gene is TRBV9, the J gene TRBJ1-6, with D possibly matching TRBD1 (5 bases). The CDR3 covers 15 residues. CDR1 and CDR2 from the germline V gene are SGDLS and YYNGEE. The V end was cut by 5 bases, the J end by 6 bases, with 15 bases between. CDR3 bases: TGTGCCAGCAGTTTATCGGCGGGGGTTAATTCACCCCTCCACTTT. Translation: CASSLSAGVNSPLHF.

Comment on this clonotype: The germline gene is not matched at one end of the junction; a read error may be the cause. This chain's CDR3 is CASRTGSYPETFF. In DNA form, the CDR3 reads TGTGCCAGCAGGACAGGGAGCTACCCTGAAACTTTCTTT. The chain joins TRBV12-3 or TRBV12-4 to TRBJ1-1, with 7 bases that match TRBD1. The CDR3 has 13 amino acids.

V usage is TRBV2 and J usage is TRBJ1-1; TRBD1 matches at 10 bases. Germline V gene data show CDR1 as SNHLY and CDR2 as FYNNEI. Losses at the gene ends were 9 bases for V and 1 base for J; bases not matched to a gene: 8. The CDR3 has 15 amino acids. Written as DNA, the CDR3 is TGTGCCAGACAAGGGACAGGGGTGGGGAACACTGAAGCTTTCTTT. This gives the protein CARQGTGVGNTEAFF. Looking up the rest from reference TRBV2 and TRBJ1-1 gives the full variable domain: EPEVTQTPSHQVTQMGQEVILRCVPISNHLYFYWYRQILGQKVEFLVSFYNNEISEKSEIFDDQFSVERPDGSNFTLKIRSTKLEDSAMYFCARQGTGVGNTEAFFGQGTRLTVV.